This TCR beta chain is from a study of blood T cell repertoires in COVID-19. Across the study: The samples span acute and convalescent COVID-19 from the United States, Italy and Spain. PBMCs, B-cell-depleted T cells, or T cells provided the cDNA or gDNA that made up the material.

As handled by the study authors: Amplification with reference gene primers provided the estimates of nucleated cell counts. Repertoires were generated with immunoSEQ multiplex PCR, while TCRdb's copy carries only in-frame clones and drops some. That table supplies the V and J calls and clone size; D and trimming were determined from the DNA. The sample lists some 260,000 clones, around 82% seen once, with more than 4.5% in the top ten. CDR1 and CDR2 from the germline V gene are SGHRS and YFSETQ. The CDR3 consists of 14 residues. With 2 bases removed from V and 1 base from J, the gap between germline ends came to 9 bases.

The source of this sequence is a woman at least 80 years old with active or convalescent COVID-19. The chain links TRBV5-1 to TRBJ1-1; D gene uncertain. The sample taken for sequencing was peripheral blood. CDR3 residues: CASSFLAGNTEAFF. CDR3 DNA sequence: TGCGCCAGCAGCTTTTTGGCAGGGAACACTGAAGCTTTCTTT.